This T cell receptor (beta chain) stems from a study of blood T cells in healthy people across ages. Findings of the study overall: Naive T cell percentage by flow cytometry tracked strongly with beta diversity. Greater diversity and more naive CD4+ cells were seen in long-lived donors than in aged donors.

The donors, healthy Caucasians from Russia, were aged 6 to 90. Using a J-beta primer mix together with a sample-barcoded 5' primer, a second PCR was run for about 6 to 12 cycles. Through a template-switch adaptor with 12 random nucleotides, each cDNA molecule received a tag. TCRdb reanalysed the 5' RACE reads using MiXCR and keeps one entry per CDR3 protein. Found here are approximately 1.5 million distinct CDR3 sequences, around 40% of them singletons; the top ten hold about 3.8%. The CDR3 covers 15 residues. In germline, CDR1 is MNHEY, CDR2 SVGAGI. With V trimmed by 3 bases and J by 4 bases, 8 bases remained unmatched. Concerning this clonotype: Its target is unknown.

This sequence joins TRBV6-5 and TRBJ2-7, with 8 bases aligning to TRBD1. The sample consisted of blood. The sequence was obtained from a woman aged 18-29 years in good health. The CDR3 region has the DNA TGTGCCAGCAGTTATGGGACAGGTGCTTTATACGAGCAGTACTTC. This translates into CASSYGTGALYEQYF.